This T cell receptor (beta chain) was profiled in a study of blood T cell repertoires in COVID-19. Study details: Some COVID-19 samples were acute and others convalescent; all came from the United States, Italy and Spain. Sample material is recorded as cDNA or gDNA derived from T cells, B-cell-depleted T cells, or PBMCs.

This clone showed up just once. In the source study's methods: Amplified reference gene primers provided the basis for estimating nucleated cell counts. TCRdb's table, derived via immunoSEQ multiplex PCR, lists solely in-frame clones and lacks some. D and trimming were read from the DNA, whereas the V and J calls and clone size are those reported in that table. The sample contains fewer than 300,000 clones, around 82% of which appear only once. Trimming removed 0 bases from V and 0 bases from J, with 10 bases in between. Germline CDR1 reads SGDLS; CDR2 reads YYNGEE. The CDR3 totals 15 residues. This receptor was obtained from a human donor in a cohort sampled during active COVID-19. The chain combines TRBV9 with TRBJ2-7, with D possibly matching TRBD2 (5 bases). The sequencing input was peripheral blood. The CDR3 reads CASSVDSGRSYEQYF. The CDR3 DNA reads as TGTGCCAGCAGCGTAGACAGCGGTCGCTCCTACGAGCAGTACTTC. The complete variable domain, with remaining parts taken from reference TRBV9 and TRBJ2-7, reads DSGVTQTPKHLITATGQRVTLRCSPRSGDLSVYWYQQSLDQGLQFLIQYYNGEERAKGNILERFSAQQFPDLHSELNLSSLELGDSALYFCASSVDSGRSYEQYFGPGTRLTVT.